This T cell receptor (beta chain) appears in the sequencing data of a study of regulatory dendritic cells for organ transplantation. Turning to this clone: Its target is not known.

FACS sorted CD4+ or CD8+ T cells into CD45RA+ naive and CD45RO+ memory. Study-level results: Memory CD8+ clonal expansion seemed more limited with regulatory than mature dendritic cells. The most alloreactive TCR clonotypes were found in resting memory CD8+ cells. Memory CD8+ T cells were the most oligoclonal; naive cells were highly diverse.

V lost 0 bases to trimming and J lost 3 bases, with 12 bases between them. Germline CDR1 is SGHRS and CDR2 is YFSETQ. This CDR3 region has 15 residues. Using immunoSEQ multiplex PCR, the repertoire was profiled, and TCRdb retains in-frame clones only, with some absent. Here the sample spans 20,000 to 25,000 clones, about 70% being singletons. Sequenced material: memory CD4+ T cells from blood. Subset noted: CD45RO+ memory T cells. This clonotype originated in a human donor in good health. The chain recombines TRBV5-1 with TRBJ1-1; possible D gene TRBD1, 6 bases. The CDR3 nucleotides are TGCGCCAGCAGCTTGGGTGGGGGCGCGGACACTGAAGCTTTCTTT. This codes for CASSLGGGADTEAFF. The variable domain in full, with the rest retrieved from reference TRBV5-1 and TRBJ1-1, is KAGVTQTPRYLIKTRGQQVTLSCSPISGHRSVSWYQQTPGQGLQFLFEYFSETQRNKGNFPGRFSGRQFSNSRSEMNVSTLELGDSALYLCASSLGGGADTEAFFGQGTRLTVV.